Described below is a single T cell receptor beta chain sequence and its context. Antigen specificity is unknown. The CDR3 extends over 13 amino acids. Trimming cost V 1 base and J 2 bases, with 6 bases left between them. The germline V gene has CDR1 SGHTA and CDR2 FQGNSA. The data are from a study of cytomegalovirus exposure and HLA in healthy donors. The overall study: Across 300 to 400 genotyped donors, just over 80% landed in the Caucasian-associated ancestry cluster. Study outcomes and limitations: It was 164 TCR beta chains that were listed as cytomegalovirus-associated. Analysis was carried out at a later point, and it linked a missense DCLRE1C variant to TCR beta V- and J-gene trimming.

The PCR was carried out with 60 Vbeta primers and 13 Jbeta primers. Here immunoSEQ multiplex PCR was the method, and the copy in TCRdb shows in-frame clones only, minus some. Counted here are tens of thousands of clones, 77% occurring once; the ten biggest clones make up 2.5% to 3.5%. The chain is built from TRBV7-2 and TRBJ2-7; D gene uncertain. The origin of this receptor is a middle-aged man in good health and CMV-seropositive. Input material: PBMCs. In nucleotides, the CDR3 is TGTGCCAGCAGCTTAGTGGCCCCCTACGAGCAGTACTTC. Protein: CASSLVAPYEQYF.